Listed below are T cell receptor beta chains from one sample, sequenced in a study of blood T cell repertoires in COVID-19. Measured with immunoSEQ multiplex PCR; TCRdb has only the in-frame clones, and not every one. Among 180,000 or so clones listed, approximately 85% were seen once. The specimen was peripheral blood. Receptors originate from a woman in her sixties with acute or convalescent COVID-19. Both conserved end residues are part of each CDR3. A D gene is named only where the DNA matches it firmly. Size is stated for part of the rows, as once, few or many counts, or as a class when the clone is expanded.

clone size	D gene	V gene	J gene	CDR3 DNA	CDR3 protein
NA	TRBD2	TRBV2	TRBJ2-3	TGTGCCAGCAGCACCGGGACTAGCGCCCTGGGGACGCAGTATTTT	CASSTGTSALGTQYF
NA	NA	TRBV11-3	TRBJ2-1	TGTGCCAGCAGCTTAGATCCACAGAAAAATGAGCAGTTCTTC	CASSLDPQKNEQFF
NA	NA	TRBV2	TRBJ2-7	TGTGCCAGCAGACCGATAATATCCCAGGGGAACGAGCAGTACTTC	CASRPIISQGNEQYF
few	TRBD1	TRBV19	TRBJ1-2	TGTGCCAGTAGTATAGGACAGGGCCTTTATGGCTACACCTTC	CASSIGQGLYGYTF
once	NA	TRBV10-3	TRBJ1-6	TGTGCCACACAAGGAGGTGGGTCAATTTCACCCCTCCACTTT	CATQGGGSISPLHF
NA	NA	TRBV30	TRBJ1-6	TGTGCCTGGAGCGCAGAGGTTAGTAATTCACCCCTCCACTTT	CAWSAEVSNSPLHF
NA	TRBD1	TRBV11-2	TRBJ1-6	TGTGCCAGCAGCTTTAGGACAGGAGCAAATAATTCACCCCTCCACTTT	CASSFRTGANNSPLHF
NA	NA	TRBV5-1	TRBJ1-3	TGCGCCAGCAGCCCCGGCGGCTCTGGAAACACCATATATTTT	CASSPGGSGNTIYF
NA	NA	TRBV7-8	TRBJ1-4	TGTGCCAGCAGCCGAGACAGTTATAATGAAAAACTGTTTTTT	CASSRDSYNEKLFF
NA	NA	TRBV6-2/TRBV6-3	TRBJ1-5	TGTGCCAGCAGTTACTCCGCAAGAACGGGCCAGCATTTT	CASSYSARTGQHF
NA	NA	TRBV5-1	TRBJ1-1	TGCGCCAGCAGCGCACAGGGCCCTGAAGCTTTCTTT	CASSAQGPEAFF
NA	NA	TRBV3-1/TRBV3-2	TRBJ1-1	TGTGCCAGCAGCCCTGGACACGGCAACACTGAAGCTTTCTTT	CASSPGHGNTEAFF
NA	TRBD1	TRBV28	TRBJ1-5	TGTGCCAGTGGGGCAGGGGGCTTGGTCAATCAGCCCCAGCATTTT	CASGAGGLVNQPQHF
NA	NA	TRBV19	TRBJ1-1	TGTGCCAGTAGTAAAGACCGCGCACTGGTTGAAGCTTTCTTT	CASSKDRALVEAFF
NA	NA	TRBV2	TRBJ1-1	TGTGCCAGCAGAGTCCCAGGGAACACTGAAGCTTTCTTT	CASRVPGNTEAFF
NA	TRBD2	TRBV10-3	TRBJ2-2	TGTGCCACCACGCCGACTAGCGCCACCGGGGAGCTGTTTTTT	CATTPTSATGELFF
NA	TRBD1	TRBV28	TRBJ1-1	TGTGCCAGCAGTTTAGCGACAGGGGTGACGACTGAAGCTTTCTTT	CASSLATGVTTEAFF
NA	NA	TRBV4-2	TRBJ2-1	TGTGCCAGCAGCCCAGCCGGACTTAACAATGAGCAGTTCTTC	CASSPAGLNNEQFF
NA	TRBD1	TRBV30	TRBJ1-4	TGTGCCTGGGGGGGACAGGGCAGTCATGAAAAACTGTTTTTT	CAWGGQGSHEKLFF
once	TRBD1	TRBV30	TRBJ2-1	TGTGCCTGGAAAGTGGGGGACAGCTACAATGAGCAGTTCTTC	CAWKVGDSYNEQFF
NA	TRBD1	TRBV24-1	TRBJ2-1	TGTGCCACCAGTGATCTCGGACAGGTGCAGTTCTTC	CATSDLGQVQFF
NA	NA	TRBV15	TRBJ1-5	TGTGCCACCAGCGGAGGACAGAACAATCAGCCCCAGCATTTT	CATSGGQNNQPQHF
NA	NA	TRBV6-1	TRBJ2-5	TGTGCCAGCAGTGAAATCATCATGACCCAGTACTTC	CASSEIIMTQYF
few	TRBD1	TRBV6-5	TRBJ1-1	TGTGCCAGCACCGAGACAGGGATGAACACTGAAGCTTTCTTT	CASTETGMNTEAFF
few	NA	TRBV12-3/TRBV12-4	TRBJ1-1	TGTGCCAGCAGTTTAGGAGGGTTAGAGGCTTTCTTT	CASSLGGLEAFF
NA	NA	TRBV7-6	TRBJ1-3	TGTGCCAGCAGCTTAATGATCCCGGGTCCAAGCTCTGGAAACACCATATATTTT	CASSLMIPGPSSGNTIYF
NA	NA	TRBV2	TRBJ1-4	TGTGCCTCGACGAAACAGACTACAACTAATGAAAAACTGTTTTTT	CASTKQTTTNEKLFF
NA	TRBD2	TRBV6-6	TRBJ2-5	TGTGCCAGCAGCCACGACCTAGCGGGAGCCGGTGAGACCCAGTACTTC	CASSHDLAGAGETQYF
NA	NA	TRBV3-1/TRBV3-2	TRBJ1-1	TGTGCCAGCAGCTACCAACGGGGCACTGAAGCTTTCTTT	CASSYQRGTEAFF
NA	NA	TRBV6-5	TRBJ1-5	TGTGCCAGCAGCCCCGGGGGGGTGGGTCAGCCCCAGCATTTT	CASSPGGVGQPQHF
NA	TRBD1	TRBV5-1	TRBJ1-2	TGCGCCAGCGCAGGGGGCGGTGGCTACACCTTC	CASAGGGGYTF
NA	NA	TRBV6-4	TRBJ1-2	TGTGCCAGCAGTCCGGGACACACGAACTATGGCTACACCTTC	CASSPGHTNYGYTF
NA	TRBD2	TRBV30	TRBJ2-1	TGTGCCTGGAGTGTGATTGGACTAGGGAGGTATGAGCAGTTCTTC	CAWSVIGLGRYEQFF
NA	TRBD2	TRBV7-8	TRBJ2-7	TGTGCCAGCAGCTGGCAACGGGGGGCCTACGAGCAGTACTTC	CASSWQRGAYEQYF
NA	TRBD2	TRBV25-1	TRBJ2-1	TGTGCCAGCAGGGCGGGGGGCTCCTACAATGAGCAGTTCTTC	CASRAGGSYNEQFF
NA	TRBD1	TRBV2	TRBJ1-5	TGTGCCAGCAGTGACAGGGGGATTGGTCAGCCCCAGCATTTT	CASSDRGIGQPQHF
NA	NA	TRBV6-5	TRBJ2-5	TGTGCCAGCATCAGCCACGGAGGTGTAGGGACCCAGTACTTC	CASISHGGVGTQYF
NA	NA	TRBV28	TRBJ2-7	TGTGCCAGCAGTTTGTTGGGAGACGAGCAGTACTTC	CASSLLGDEQYF
NA	TRBD2	TRBV2	TRBJ2-1	TGTGCCAGCATCCCGGGACTACCTCTCTACAATGAGCAGTTCTTC	CASIPGLPLYNEQFF
NA	TRBD1	TRBV6-1	TRBJ2-7	TGTGCCAGCATTGAACCCACGGGACAGGGGGCGTACGAGCAGTACTTC	CASIEPTGQGAYEQYF
few	NA	TRBV6-5	TRBJ1-3	TGTGCCAGCAGTCCGGACAGCTCTGGAAACACCATATATTTT	CASSPDSSGNTIYF
few	NA	TRBV25-1	TRBJ1-5	TGTGCCAGCAGTGAAGAGGTGACAGGGCCCCAGCATTTT	CASSEEVTGPQHF
few	TRBD1	TRBV2	TRBJ2-1	TGTGCCAGCAATTATAGACAGGGGGAGTCGAATGAGCAGTTCTTC	CASNYRQGESNEQFF
NA	TRBD1	TRBV5-4	TRBJ1-2	TGTGCCAGCAGCCCCGAGGTACAGGGGGCGATTGGCTACACCTTC	CASSPEVQGAIGYTF
NA	TRBD2	TRBV9	TRBJ2-1	TGTGCCAGCAGCGGGTTAGCGGGAGTGAATGAGCAGTTCTTC	CASSGLAGVNEQFF
NA	NA	TRBV19	TRBJ1-2	TGTGCCAGTAGTAACAGGCCAAACTATGGCTACACCTTC	CASSNRPNYGYTF
few	TRBD1	TRBV24-1	TRBJ1-2	TGTGCCACCAGTGACAACCAGCCGGGACAGGAAAATGGCTACACCTTC	CATSDNQPGQENGYTF
NA	NA	TRBV3-1/TRBV3-2	TRBJ2-1	TGTGCCAGCAGCCAAGATGACTATGAGCAGTTCTTC	CASSQDDYEQFF
once	NA	TRBV29-1	TRBJ1-1	TGCAGCGTTGACTCAATGGGAGGCACTGAAGCTTTCTTT	CSVDSMGGTEAFF
NA	NA	TRBV5-5	TRBJ2-2	TGTGCCAGCAGCTTGTTCGGAGCGAACACCGGGGAGCTGTTTTTT	CASSLFGANTGELFF
once	NA	TRBV6-1	TRBJ2-2	TGTGCCAGCAGTGAAGGAGGAACCGGGGAGCTGTTTTTT	CASSEGGTGELFF
once	TRBD1	TRBV5-4	TRBJ1-2	TGTGCCAGCAGCTTGGAGGGGCAGGGGGCGTACGGCTACACCTTC	CASSLEGQGAYGYTF
few	TRBD2	TRBV7-9	TRBJ2-1	TGTGCCAGCAGAGTCGTGAGACTAGCGGGACGCAATGAGCAGTTCTTC	CASRVVRLAGRNEQFF
NA	TRBD2	TRBV7-2	TRBJ2-1	TGTGCCAGCAGCCCGACTAGCGGACCTTACAATGAGCAGTTCTTC	CASSPTSGPYNEQFF
NA	NA	TRBV7-6	TRBJ2-7	TGTGCCAGCAGCTTAGGAACATCCCTCGAGCAGTACTTC	CASSLGTSLEQYF